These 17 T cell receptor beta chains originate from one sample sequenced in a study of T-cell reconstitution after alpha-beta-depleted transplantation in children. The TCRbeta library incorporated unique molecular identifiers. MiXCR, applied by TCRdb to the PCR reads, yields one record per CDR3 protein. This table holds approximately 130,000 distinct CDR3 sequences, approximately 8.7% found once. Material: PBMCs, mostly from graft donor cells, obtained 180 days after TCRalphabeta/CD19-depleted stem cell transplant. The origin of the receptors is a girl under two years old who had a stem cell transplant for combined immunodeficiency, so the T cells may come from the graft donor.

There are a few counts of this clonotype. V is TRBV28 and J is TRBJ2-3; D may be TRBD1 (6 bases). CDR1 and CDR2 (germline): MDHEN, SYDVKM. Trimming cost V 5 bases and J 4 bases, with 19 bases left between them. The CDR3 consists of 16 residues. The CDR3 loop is CASSQTTFQGSDTQYF. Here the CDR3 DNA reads TGTGCCAGCAGTCAAACAACCTTTCAGGGGTCAGATACGCAGTATTTT.

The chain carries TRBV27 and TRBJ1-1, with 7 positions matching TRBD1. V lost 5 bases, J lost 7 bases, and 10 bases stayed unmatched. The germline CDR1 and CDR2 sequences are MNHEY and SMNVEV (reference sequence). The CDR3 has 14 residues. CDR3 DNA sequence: TGTGCCAGCAGTCCAGGACAGGTTTCTAGTGAAGCTTTCTTT. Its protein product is CASSPGQVSSEAFF.

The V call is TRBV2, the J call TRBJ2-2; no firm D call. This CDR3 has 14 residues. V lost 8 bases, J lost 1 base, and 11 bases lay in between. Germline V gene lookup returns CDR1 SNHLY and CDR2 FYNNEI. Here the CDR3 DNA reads TGTGCCAGCGGAAGGCAATTGAACACCGGGGAGCTGTTTTTT. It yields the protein CASGRQLNTGELFF. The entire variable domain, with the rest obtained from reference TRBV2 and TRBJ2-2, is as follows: EPEVTQTPSHQVTQMGQEVILRCVPISNHLYFYWYRQILGQKVEFLVSFYNNEISEKSEIFDDQFSVERPDGSNFTLKIRSTKLEDSAMYFCASGRQLNTGELFFGEGSRLTVL.

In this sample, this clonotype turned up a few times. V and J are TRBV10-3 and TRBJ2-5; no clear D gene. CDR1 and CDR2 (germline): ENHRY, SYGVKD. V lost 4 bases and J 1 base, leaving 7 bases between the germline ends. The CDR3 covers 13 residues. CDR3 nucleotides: TGTGCCATCAGTGTGGGCACCCAAGAGACCCAGTACTTC. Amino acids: CAISVGTQETQYF.

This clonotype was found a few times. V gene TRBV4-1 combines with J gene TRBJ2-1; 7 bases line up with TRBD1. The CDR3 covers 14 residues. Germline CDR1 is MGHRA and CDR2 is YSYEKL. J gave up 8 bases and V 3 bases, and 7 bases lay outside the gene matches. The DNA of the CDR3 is TGCGCCAGCAGCCAGTATCAGGGGGACGATGAGCAGTTCTTC. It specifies CASSQYQGDDEQFF.

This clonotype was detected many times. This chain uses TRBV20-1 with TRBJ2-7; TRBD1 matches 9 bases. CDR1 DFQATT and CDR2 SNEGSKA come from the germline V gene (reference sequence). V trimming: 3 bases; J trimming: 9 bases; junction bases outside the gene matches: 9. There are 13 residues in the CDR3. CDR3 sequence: CSARDRGAYMQYF. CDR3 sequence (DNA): TGCAGTGCTAGGGACAGGGGAGCCTACATGCAGTACTTC.

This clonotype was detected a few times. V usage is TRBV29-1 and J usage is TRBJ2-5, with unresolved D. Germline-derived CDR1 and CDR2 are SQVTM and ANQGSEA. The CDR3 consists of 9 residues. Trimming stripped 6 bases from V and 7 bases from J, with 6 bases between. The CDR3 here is CSVPGTQYF. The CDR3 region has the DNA TGCAGCGTACCCGGGACCCAGTACTTC.

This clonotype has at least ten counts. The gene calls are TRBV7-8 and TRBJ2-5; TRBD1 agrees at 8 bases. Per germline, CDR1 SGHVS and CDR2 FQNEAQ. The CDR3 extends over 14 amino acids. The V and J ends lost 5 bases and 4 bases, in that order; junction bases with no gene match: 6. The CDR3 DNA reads TGTGCCAGCAGCCCCCGGACAGGGCGAGAGACCCAGTACTTC. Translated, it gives CASSPRTGRETQYF. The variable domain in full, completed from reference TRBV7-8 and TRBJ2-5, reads GAGVSQSPRYKVAKRGQDVALRCDPISGHVSLFWYQQALGQGPEFLTYFQNEAQLDKSGLPSDRFFAERPEGSVSTLKIQRTQQEDSAVYLCASSPRTGRETQYFGPGTRLLVL.

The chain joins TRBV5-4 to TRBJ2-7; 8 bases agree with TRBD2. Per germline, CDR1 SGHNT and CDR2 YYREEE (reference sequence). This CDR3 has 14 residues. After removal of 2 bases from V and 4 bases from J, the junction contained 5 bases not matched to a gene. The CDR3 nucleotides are TGTGCCAGCAGCTTTCCGGGAGGGCGGTACGAGCAGTACTTC. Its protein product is CASSFPGGRYEQYF.

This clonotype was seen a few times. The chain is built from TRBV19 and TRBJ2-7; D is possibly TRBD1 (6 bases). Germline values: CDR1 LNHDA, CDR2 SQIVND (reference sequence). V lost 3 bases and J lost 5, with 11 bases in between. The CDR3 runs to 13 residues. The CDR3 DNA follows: TGTGCCAGTAGTATTCTAGAGGGGGACGAGCAGTACTTC. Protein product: CASSILEGDEQYF.

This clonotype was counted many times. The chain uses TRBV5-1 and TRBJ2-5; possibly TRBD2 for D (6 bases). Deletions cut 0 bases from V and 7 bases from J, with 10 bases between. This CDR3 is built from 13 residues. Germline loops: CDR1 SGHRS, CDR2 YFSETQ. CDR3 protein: CASSLEEGPTQYF. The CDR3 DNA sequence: TGCGCCAGCAGCTTGGAGGAGGGACCGACCCAGTACTTC. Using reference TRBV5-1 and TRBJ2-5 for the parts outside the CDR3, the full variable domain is KAGVTQTPRYLIKTRGQQVTLSCSPISGHRSVSWYQQTPGQGLQFLFEYFSETQRNKGNFPGRFSGRQFSNSRSEMNVSTLELGDSALYLCASSLEEGPTQYFGPGTRLLVL.

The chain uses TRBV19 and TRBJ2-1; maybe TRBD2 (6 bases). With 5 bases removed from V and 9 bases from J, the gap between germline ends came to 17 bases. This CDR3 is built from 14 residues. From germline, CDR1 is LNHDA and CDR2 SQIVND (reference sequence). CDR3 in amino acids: CASSQDVGGGEQFF. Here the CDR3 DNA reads TGTGCCAGTAGTCAGGATGTCGGGGGTGGTGAGCAGTTCTTC.

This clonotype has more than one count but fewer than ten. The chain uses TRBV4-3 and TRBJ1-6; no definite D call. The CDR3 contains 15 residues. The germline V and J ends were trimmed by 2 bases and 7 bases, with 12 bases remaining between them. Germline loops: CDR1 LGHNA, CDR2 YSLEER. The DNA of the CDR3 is TGCGCCAGCAGCCAAATGGCAGCCCGGAATTCACCCCTCCACTTT. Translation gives CASSQMAARNSPLHF.

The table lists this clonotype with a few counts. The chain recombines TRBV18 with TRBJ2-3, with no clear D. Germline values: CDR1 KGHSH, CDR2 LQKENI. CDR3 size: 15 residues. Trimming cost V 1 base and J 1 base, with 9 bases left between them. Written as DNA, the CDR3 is TGTGCCAGCTCACCACGGGCCAGCCGCACAGATACGCAGTATTTT. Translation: CASSPRASRTDTQYF.

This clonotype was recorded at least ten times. The CDR3 here is CASSSGTGGRNTGELFF. The DNA of the CDR3 is TGCGCCAGCAGCTCCGGGACAGGGGGCCGGAACACCGGGGAGCTGTTTTTT. V usage is TRBV5-1 and J usage is TRBJ2-2; 12 bases fit TRBD1. The CDR3 runs 17 residues. After removal of 3 bases from V and 1 base from J, the junction contained 4 bases not matched to a gene. Germline CDR1 is SGHRS and CDR2 is YFSETQ.

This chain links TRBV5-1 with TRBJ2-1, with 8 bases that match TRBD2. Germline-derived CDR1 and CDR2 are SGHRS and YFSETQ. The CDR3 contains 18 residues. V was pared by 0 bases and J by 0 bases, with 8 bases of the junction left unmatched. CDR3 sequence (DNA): TGCGCCAGCAGCTTGGGGGGGCGGGGGGCCCCCTCCTACAATGAGCAGTTCTTC. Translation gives CASSLGGRGAPSYNEQFF. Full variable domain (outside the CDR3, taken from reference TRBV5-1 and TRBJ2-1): KAGVTQTPRYLIKTRGQQVTLSCSPISGHRSVSWYQQTPGQGLQFLFEYFSETQRNKGNFPGRFSGRQFSNSRSEMNVSTLELGDSALYLCASSLGGRGAPSYNEQFFGPGTRLTVL.

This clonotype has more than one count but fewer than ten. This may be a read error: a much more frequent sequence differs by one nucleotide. Written as DNA, the CDR3 is TGTGCCTGCATTGGGGGGGTCGATGAGCAGTCCTTC. Encoded protein: CACIGGVDEQSF. The rearrangement uses TRBV12-3 or TRBV12-4 and TRBJ2-1, with 7 bases fitting TRBD2. The CDR3 consists of 12 residues.